A single TCR beta chain is shown here with its context. Sequenced by immunoSEQ multiplex PCR; TCRdb stores in-frame clones only, minus some. This sample yields roughly 150,000 clones, of which roughly 84% are seen a single time; about 10% belongs to the top ten. V lost 3 bases, J lost 7 bases, and 9 bases lay in between. Germline V CDR1 and CDR2: MNHEY, SMNVEV (reference sequence). The CDR3 consists of 12 residues. The entry originates in a study of blood T cell repertoires in COVID-19. The wider study: Samples of COVID-19 (acute and convalescent) were obtained from the United States, Italy and Spain.

The clonotype originates from a woman of 80 years or more with active or convalescent COVID-19. The sample taken for sequencing was peripheral blood. The chain has TRBV27 and TRBJ1-1; D remains unclear. CDR3: CASSFPGYEAFF. For the CDR3, the DNA is TGTGCCAGCAGTTTCCCAGGTTATGAAGCTTTCTTT.